This T cell receptor beta chain was found in a study of OX40 agonist ivuxolimab in advanced cancers. Some clones are missing from TCRdb's copy, which holds only in-frame ones; the method was immunoSEQ multiplex PCR. In the table there are 25,000 or so clones, around 79% of which are singletons. Germline V gives CDR1 LNHDA, CDR2 SQIVND (reference sequence). Trimming left V 2 bases short and J 1 base short, with 12 bases between. The CDR3 contains 16 residues. The chain carries TRBV19 and TRBJ2-1; no firm D call. This clonotype was obtained from an adult with an advanced solid tumor such as melanoma, head and neck, liver or kidney cancer. The specimen comprised CD4+ or CD8+ T cells sorted from blood, sampled in a trial of the OX40 agonist ivuxolimab. CDR3 DNA sequence: TGTGCCAGTAGTATACCCGACGGGTTATCCTACAATGAGCAGTTCTTC. Its translation is CASSIPDGLSYNEQFF. The variable domain in full, completed from reference TRBV19 and TRBJ2-1, reads DGGITQSPKYLFRKEGQNVTLSCEQNLNHDAMYWYRQDPGQGLRLIYYSQIVNDFQKGDIAEGYSVSREKKESFPLTVTSAQKNPTAFYLCASSIPDGLSYNEQFFGPGTRLTVL.